The 20 T cell receptor beta chains below come from one sample, sequenced in a study of shared clonotypes between healthy human individuals. CD45RO-negative cells were positively selected for CCR7, leaving out terminally differentiated effector memory CD45RA+ cells. The assay was immunoSEQ multiplex PCR, and TCRdb's table has in-frame clones only and misses some. The repertoire holds about 2.2 million clones, about 94% seen once, with 1.5% to 2% in the top ten. The sequenced sample was naive CD8+ T cells from PBMCs. The receptor set was obtained from a man between 18 and 29 years old in good health. Some clones in this sample may be carry-over from other donors' samples.

V usage is TRBV27 and J usage is TRBJ2-7, with D possibly TRBD1 on 5 matching bases. Per germline, CDR1 MNHEY and CDR2 SMNVEV (reference sequence). V was shortened by 2 bases and J by 5 bases, with 10 bases between the two germline ends. The CDR3 has 13 residues. CDR3 nucleotide sequence: TGTGCCAGCAGTTTAATAGGGGTCAACGAGCAGTACTTC. Translated, it gives CASSLIGVNEQYF.

V gene TRBV7-9 combines with J gene TRBJ1-2; D unresolved. This CDR3 region has 14 residues. Germline V lookup: CDR1 SEHNR, CDR2 FQNEAQ (reference sequence). V was clipped by 4 bases and J by 7 bases, with 16 bases between them. CDR3 nucleotides: TGTGCCAGCAGCTCCGGCGGGGTTTTTAGTGGCTACACCTTC. Its protein product is CASSSGGVFSGYTF. The full variable domain, rest sourced from reference TRBV7-9 and TRBJ1-2, is DTGVSQNPRHKITKRGQNVTFRCDPISEHNRLYWYRQTLGQGPEFLTYFQNEAQLEKSRLLSDRFSAERPKGSFSTLEIQRTEQGDSAMYLCASSSGGVFSGYTFGSGTRLTVV.

The J gene is TRBJ2-1, the V gene TRBV2; 11 bases are shared with TRBD2. Germline CDR1 SNHLY, CDR2 FYNNEI. The CDR3 is 17 amino acids. V shed 6 bases and J 5 bases; nucleotides not matched to a gene: 12. The CDR3: CASRHVGPGLADNEQFF. The CDR3 nucleotides are TGTGCCAGCAGGCACGTTGGCCCGGGACTAGCGGACAATGAGCAGTTCTTC.

This chain links TRBV5-6 with TRBJ2-7; 10 nucleotides align to TRBD2. This CDR3 spans 16 amino acids. V was pared by 4 bases and J by 2 bases, with 9 bases of the junction left unmatched. Germline loops: CDR1 SGHDT, CDR2 YYEEEE. Here the CDR3 DNA reads TGTGCCAGCAGCCATCGACTAGCGGGCAGAACCTACGAGCAGTACTTC. Translating gives CASSHRLAGRTYEQYF.

Of note for this clone: Other DNA sequences within the sample encode an identical CDR3. The chain has TRBV27 and TRBJ2-7; maybe TRBD2 (6 bases). Germline V CDR1 and CDR2: MNHEY, SMNVEV (reference sequence). This CDR3 is 12 amino acids long. Deletions cut 4 bases from V and 4 bases from J, with 8 bases between. The CDR3 nucleotides are TGTGCCAGCAGTTCAAGCGGGTACGAGCAGTACTTC. Protein: CASSSSGYEQYF.

The gene calls are TRBV28 and TRBJ2-1; possible D gene TRBD1, 5 bases. From germline, CDR1 is MDHEN and CDR2 SYDVKM. This CDR3 region has 16 residues. V lost 4 bases, J lost 6 bases, and 19 bases lay in between. The CDR3, as DNA: TGTGCCAGCAGTTCAGTAAGACAGAGCCCATCCAATGAGCAGTTCTTC. Translated: CASSSVRQSPSNEQFF.

The CDR3 loop is CATKTVAANYGYTF. The CDR3 coding sequence is TGTGCCACCAAGACTGTCGCAGCTAACTATGGCTACACCTTC. The rearrangement links TRBV15 to TRBJ1-2; D call uncertain. CDR3 length: 14 amino acids. Deletions cut 7 bases from V and 0 bases from J, with 12 bases between. Per germline, CDR1 LNHNV and CDR2 YYDKDF (reference sequence).

Worth noting for this clone: Distinct nucleotide sequences in the sample also encode this CDR3. The V and J genes are TRBV27 and TRBJ2-7; the match to TRBD2 covers 12 bases. The CDR3 contains 14 residues. Germline CDR1 reads MNHEY; CDR2 reads SMNVEV (reference sequence). Unmatched junction bases numbered 10, after V lost 9 bases and J lost 7 bases. CDR3: CASTTLAGGHEQYF. DNA of the CDR3: TGTGCCAGTACGACCCTAGCGGGAGGGCATGAGCAGTACTTC.

The chain carries TRBV4-2 and TRBJ1-6; D perhaps matches TRBD1 (5 bases). The CDR3 is 14 residues long. CDR1 and CDR2 from the germline V gene are LGHNA and YNFKEQ. V lost 5 bases and J lost 6, with 11 bases in between. The CDR3 DNA reads TGTGCCAGCAGCTTCGGGGGGACTAATTCACCCCTCCACTTT. Its translation: CASSFGGTNSPLHF.

The V gene is TRBV5-1, the J gene TRBJ2-7, with D maybe TRBD1 (6 bases). Germline lookup yields CDR1 SGHRS and CDR2 YFSETQ. Deletions cut 4 bases from V and 4 bases from J, with 21 bases between. The CDR3 totals 16 residues. CDR3 coding DNA: TGCGCCAGCAGCACATGGACAGAGGACTTCATTTACGAGCAGTACTTC. Translated, it gives CASSTWTEDFIYEQYF.

The rearrangement links TRBV4-1 to TRBJ1-5, with 7 bases matching TRBD1. V dropped 0 bases and J dropped 0; count of bases not matched to a gene: 14. CDR1 is MGHRA, CDR2 YSYEKL, per germline. The CDR3 spans 20 residues. This CDR3 is CASSQDFTVRTGDSNQPQHF. The CDR3 DNA is TGCGCCAGCAGCCAAGATTTCACGGTCAGAACAGGGGATAGCAATCAGCCCCAGCATTTT.

The V call is TRBV9, the J call TRBJ1-2; weak D call: TRBD1 (6 bases). Germline CDR1 reads SGDLS; CDR2 reads YYNGEE. Trimming shortened V by 3 bases and J by 0 bases, and 15 bases separated the two germline ends. There are 16 residues in the CDR3. The CDR3 is CASSAPRGATNYGYTF. In DNA form, the CDR3 reads TGTGCCAGCAGCGCTCCACGGGGGGCGACTAACTATGGCTACACCTTC.

Points on this clone: Additional DNA sequences in this sample encode the identical CDR3. The CDR3 sequence is CASSRGTGELFF. The CDR3 DNA follows: TGTGCCAGTTCTCGGGGCACCGGGGAGCTGTTTTTT. This chain links TRBV9 with TRBJ2-2; tentatively, D is TRBD2 (5 bases). Germline CDR1 is SGDLS and CDR2 is YYNGEE. Trimming cost V 8 bases and J 4 bases, with 9 bases left between them. This CDR3 region has 12 residues.

The chain joins TRBV2 to TRBJ2-1; tentatively, D is TRBD2 (6 bases). CDR1 and CDR2 from the germline V gene are SNHLY and FYNNEI. The CDR3 is 15 amino acids. Trimming shortened V by 0 bases and J by 2 bases, and 8 bases separated the two germline ends. CDR3 loop: CASSEAGSTYNEQFF. The CDR3 coding sequence is TGTGCCAGCAGTGAAGCCGGGAGCACCTACAATGAGCAGTTCTTC.

The genes are TRBV7-9 and TRBJ2-1, with D unresolved. The CDR3 is made up of 16 amino acids. V gave up 1 base and J gave up 4 bases, with 14 bases separating them. Germline lookup yields CDR1 SEHNR and CDR2 FQNEAQ (reference sequence). CDR3 DNA sequence: TGTGCCAGCAGCTTAGTGGAAAGTGGCCTTTACAATGAGCAGTTCTTC. It specifies CASSLVESGLYNEQFF.

This chain links TRBV25-1 with TRBJ2-7; unclear D gene. The CDR3 totals 15 residues. Germline lookup yields CDR1 MGHDK and CDR2 SYGVNS. V lost 1 base and J lost 7, with 17 bases in between. The CDR3 DNA follows: TGTGCCAGCAGTGAATTGGGTTCAACTTCCCGGGAGCAGTACTTC. It specifies CASSELGSTSREQYF.

The gene calls are TRBV6-5 and TRBJ1-5, with 9 bases identical to TRBD1. The CDR3 has 15 residues. CDR1 is MNHEY, CDR2 SVGAGI, per germline. Trimming at V came to 5 bases and at J to 1 base, leaving 3 bases not matched to a gene. CDR3 amino acids: CASSPGQGSNQPQHF. DNA for the CDR3: TGTGCCAGCAGTCCGGGACAGGGAAGCAATCAGCCCCAGCATTTT.

The chain couples TRBV7-9 to TRBJ2-7, with D unclear. This CDR3 has 14 amino acids. Germline V gene data show CDR1 as SEHNR and CDR2 as FQNEAQ (reference sequence). Between the trimmed V and J ends, which lost 1 base and 3 bases, there was a span of 10 bases. Here the CDR3 DNA reads TGTGCCAGCAGCTTAGGGTATAACGGCTACGAGCAGTACTTC. This gives the protein CASSLGYNGYEQYF.

The CDR3 here is CASAVLAGGNEQYF. The CDR3 DNA follows: TGTGCCAGCGCAGTCTTGGCAGGGGGTAACGAGCAGTACTTC. The chain has TRBV11-1 and TRBJ2-7, with 7 bases that match TRBD1. CDR1 is SGHAT, CDR2 FQDESV, per germline (reference sequence). This CDR3 is built from 14 residues. J was trimmed by 5 bases and V by 8 bases; bases with no gene match: 12.

This clone was recorded a few times. The V gene is TRBV6-1, the J gene TRBJ1-1; a weak D match, TRBD1 (6 bases). The germline CDR1 and CDR2 sequences are MNHNS and SASEGT. The ends were cut back, 6 bases at V and 3 bases at J, with 11 bases in the middle. The CDR3 has 13 amino acids. The CDR3 nucleotides read TGTGCCAGCAGGCCGACAGGAGACACTGAAGCTTTCTTT. The encoded protein is CASRPTGDTEAFF.